The 29 T cell receptor beta chains below come from one sample, sequenced in a study of blood T cells in healthy people across ages (dated by TCRdb to the mid-2010s). Library prep was done by 5' RACE. Sequenced on an Illumina HiSeq 2500. A second roughly 6 to 12 cycle PCR used a sample-barcoded 5' primer and a J-beta primer mix. TCRdb took the public reads, trimmed them with fastp at Q25, ran MiXCR for clone calling and kept in-frame beta chains. CDR3 protein sequences are deduplicated, and each keeps its most common genes and DNA. In this sample the table shows 550,000 to 800,000 distinct CDR3 sequences, approximately 21% of which occur a single time. Roughly 3.4% of the sample lies in the top ten. Sequenced input: blood. Receptors originate from an older man in good health.

CDR3 bases: TGTGCCAGCAGCTTAGAGTTGATGGCGGAAGATAGCACAGATACGCAGTATTTT. Its translation is CASSLELMAEDSTDTQYF. The chain links TRBV7-2 to TRBJ2-3; no reliable D call. CDR3 size: 18 residues. Trimming took 1 base from V and 0 from J, leaving 17 bases between them. In germline, CDR1 is SGHTA, CDR2 FQGNSA.

This clonotype was counted only a few times. J is TRBJ2-1 and V is TRBV10-3; D is unresolved. The CDR3 has 13 residues. The germline CDR1 and CDR2 sequences are ENHRY and SYGVKD. V was trimmed by 5 bases and J by 4 bases, leaving 9 bases between them. In DNA, the CDR3 is TGTGCCATCAGTACCCAGCCTTACAATGAGCAGTTCTTC. It codes for CAISTQPYNEQFF.

This clonotype was observed a handful of times. V is TRBV27 and J is TRBJ2-7, with TRBD2 identical over 12 bases. This CDR3 contains 17 residues. J gave up 6 bases and V 0 bases, and 9 bases lay outside the gene matches. Per the germline V gene, CDR1 is MNHEY and CDR2 is SMNVEV (reference sequence). The CDR3 loop is CASSLSFLTSGSGEQYF. The DNA for the CDR3 is TGTGCCAGCAGTTTATCCTTTTTGACTAGCGGGAGCGGCGAGCAGTACTTC.

The table lists this clonotype with a few counts. The chain recombines TRBV5-1 with TRBJ2-3, with D possibly matching TRBD1 (6 bases). In germline, CDR1 is SGHRS, CDR2 YFSETQ. The CDR3 has 15 amino acids. V lost 3 bases, J lost 3 bases, and 14 bases lay in between. CDR3 amino acids: CASSSQGLSTDTQYF. Written as DNA, the CDR3 is TGCGCCAGCAGCTCGCAGGGGTTGTCGACAGATACGCAGTATTTT.

This rearrangement joins TRBV15 to TRBJ2-7, with a weak D call TRBD1 (5 bases). This CDR3 spans 17 amino acids. Trimming pared 0 bases from V and 4 bases from J, leaving 19 bases between. The V gene's germline CDR1 is LNHNV and CDR2 YYDKDF (reference sequence). The CDR3 region is CATSRDKDKFSQYEQYF. Here the CDR3 DNA reads TGTGCCACCAGCAGAGATAAGGACAAGTTCTCTCAATACGAGCAGTACTTC.

The chain uses TRBV20-1 and TRBJ1-2; the D is unclear. V gave up 5 bases and J gave up 1 base, with 11 bases separating them. This CDR3 is 13 amino acids long. Germline loops: CDR1 DFQATT, CDR2 SNEGSKA (reference sequence). CDR3 region: CSAPRPDNYGYTF. CDR3 sequence (DNA): TGCAGTGCTCCCCGGCCCGATAACTATGGCTACACCTTC.

This clonotype has only a few counts. This chain uses TRBV27 with TRBJ2-7, with D possibly being TRBD2 (5 bases). The J call could be wrong; TRBJ2-5 is a better fit for the DNA end. In germline, CDR1 is MNHEY, CDR2 SMNVEV (reference sequence). This CDR3 contains 17 residues. Written as DNA, the CDR3 is TGTGCCAGCAGTCTGGGGAAGGGTCTAGCAGATGAAGAGACCCAGTACTTC. Amino acids: CASSLGKGLADEETQYF.

The CDR3 DNA sequence: TGCAGTGCTACCCCAATATACAAGAACACTGAAGCTTTCTTT. It is translated as CSATPIYKNTEAFF. This chain uses TRBV20-1 with TRBJ1-1; unclear D gene. The germline V gene encodes CDR1 DFQATT and CDR2 SNEGSKA (reference sequence). The CDR3 has 14 residues. V dropped 4 bases and J dropped 1 base, with 13 bases sitting between them.

This clonotype was seen at least ten times. The CDR3 sequence: CASSLDTSGKLFF. DNA for the CDR3: TGCGCCAGCAGCTTGGACACCTCCGGAAAACTGTTTTTT. The chain uses TRBV5-1 and TRBJ1-4; D remains ambiguous. The CDR3 spans 13 residues. Trimming cost V 0 bases and J 10 bases, with 10 bases left between them. Germline values: CDR1 SGHRS, CDR2 YFSETQ.

The rearrangement links TRBV2 to TRBJ1-2; D is uncertain. Germline V gives CDR1 SNHLY, CDR2 FYNNEI. Trimming stripped 0 bases from V and 8 bases from J, with 13 bases between. This CDR3 region has 14 residues. CDR3 DNA: TGTGCCAGCAGTGAAGCAGTCAGTGCTGGAGGCTACACCTTC. Protein sequence: CASSEAVSAGGYTF. The full variable domain, completed using reference TRBV2 and TRBJ1-2, is EPEVTQTPSHQVTQMGQEVILRCVPISNHLYFYWYRQILGQKVEFLVSFYNNEISEKSEIFDDQFSVERPDGSNFTLKIRSTKLEDSAMYFCASSEAVSAGGYTFGSGTRLTVV.

This clonotype came up a few times. V usage is TRBV12-3 or TRBV12-4 and J usage is TRBJ1-2; no clear D. V was shortened by 3 bases and J by 8 bases, with 13 bases between the two germline ends. The CDR3 is 13 residues long. CDR3 protein: CASSFLGSEGYTF. The CDR3 DNA is TGTGCCAGCAGTTTTCTGGGGAGTGAGGGCTACACCTTC.

The chain uses TRBV29-1 and TRBJ2-1; TRBD2 agrees at 11 bases. This CDR3 comprises 15 residues. Trimming cost V 4 bases and J 5 bases; bases outside gene matches: 7. The germline V gene has CDR1 SQVTM and CDR2 ANQGSEA. The CDR3: CSVASGLAEDNEQFF. CDR3 nucleotide sequence: TGCAGCGTTGCATCGGGACTAGCGGAGGACAATGAGCAGTTCTTC.

The table lists this clonotype with many counts. The CDR3 bases are TGCAGTGCTATGAGGAGTTCCTACAATGAGCAGTTCTTC. As protein: CSAMRSSYNEQFF. The V gene is TRBV20-1, the J gene TRBJ2-1; D remains unclear. Germline V CDR1 and CDR2: DFQATT, SNEGSKA (reference sequence). This CDR3 is built from 13 residues. The V end was cut by 4 bases, the J end by 1 base, with 8 bases between.

This clonotype has a handful of counts. The genes are TRBV20-1 and TRBJ2-2; 8 nucleotides align to TRBD2. V shed 2 bases and J 3 bases; nucleotides not matched to a gene: 8. The CDR3 has 16 residues. CDR1 is DFQATT and CDR2 is SNEGSKA in the germline V gene (reference sequence). The CDR3 DNA follows: TGCAGTGCTAGAAAGAGCGGGAGTGCTTACACCGGGGAGCTGTTTTTT. Amino acids: CSARKSGSAYTGELFF.

The chain has TRBV20-1 and TRBJ2-7, with 7 bases aligning to TRBD2. Germline trimming cut 6 bases from V and 2 bases from J; bases unmatched to any gene: 10. The germline CDR1 and CDR2 sequences are DFQATT and SNEGSKA (reference sequence). The CDR3 consists of 14 residues. CDR3 loop: CSAPGGSPPYEQYF. The CDR3 region has the DNA TGCAGTGCCCCGGGCGGGAGCCCTCCCTACGAGCAGTACTTC.

The chain uses TRBV6-2 or TRBV6-3 and TRBJ2-1; TRBD2 matches 7 bases. The CDR3 has 16 amino acids. J was trimmed by 0 bases and V by 1 base; bases with no gene match: 3. From germline, CDR1 is MNHEY and CDR2 SVGEGT. In DNA, the CDR3 is TGTGCCAGCAGTTACTACAGCGGGAACTCCTACAATGAGCAGTTCTTC. It is translated as CASSYYSGNSYNEQFF.

The chain combines TRBV13 with TRBJ2-5, with TRBD2 matching over 13 bases. Germline assignment: CDR1 PRHDT and CDR2 FYEKMQ (reference sequence). The trim removed 4 bases at V and 4 bases at J, leaving 3 bases unmatched. The CDR3 has 15 residues. DNA for the CDR3: TGTGCCAGCAGCTCGGGACTAGCGGGAACAGAGACCCAGTACTTC. It is translated as CASSSGLAGTETQYF.

The chain joins TRBV7-9 to TRBJ1-6; D call uncertain. The germline V gene has CDR1 SEHNR and CDR2 FQNEAQ (reference sequence). Trimming took off 1 base at V and 7 bases at J, with 5 bases between the two ends. The CDR3 is made up of 13 amino acids. DNA for the CDR3: TGTGCCAGCAGCTTAGACGGGAATTCACCCCTCCACTTT. This translates into CASSLDGNSPLHF.

This chain uses TRBV11-1 with TRBJ2-5; D gene ambiguous. The last part of the DNA fits TRBJ2-1 better; the J call may be wrong. The CDR3 runs 13 residues. Germline CDR1 is SGHAT and CDR2 is FQDESV (reference sequence). The CDR3 sequence: CASSLANGYEQFF. As DNA, the CDR3 is TGTGCCAGCAGCTTAGCTAACGGTTATGAGCAGTTCTTC.

Remarks on this clonotype: One junction end does not reproduce the germline sequence, and a read error may be involved. J is TRBJ1-1 and V is TRBV18, with 9 positions matching TRBD1. Germline assignment: CDR1 KGHSH and CDR2 LQKENI. The CDR3 is 14 residues long. The CDR3 protein is CAGSPGTGYTEAFF. In DNA, the CDR3 is TGTGCCGGCTCTCCCGGGACAGGGTACACTGAAGCTTTCTTT.

This clonotype has a handful of counts. The chain combines TRBV28 with TRBJ2-7; D call uncertain. V gave up 1 base and J gave up 1 base, with 8 bases separating them. This CDR3 has 14 amino acids. From germline, CDR1 is MDHEN and CDR2 SYDVKM. The CDR3 nucleotides read TGTGCCAGCAGTTTATTCGGCAGGTCCTACGAGCAGTACTTC. Its protein is CASSLFGRSYEQYF.

The V and J genes are TRBV20-1 and TRBJ2-5; tentative D call: TRBD1 (6 bases). The germline V gene encodes CDR1 DFQATT and CDR2 SNEGSKA (reference sequence). The ends were cut back, 4 bases at V and 4 bases at J, with 13 bases in the middle. CDR3 size: 13 residues. CDR3 amino acids: CSAKTAGAETQYF. Here the CDR3 DNA reads TGCAGTGCTAAGACGGCAGGGGCAGAGACCCAGTACTTC.

The chain recombines TRBV12-3 or TRBV12-4 with TRBJ2-6; no reliable D call. The CDR3 extends over 16 amino acids. Trimming shortened V by 0 bases and J by 8 bases, and 14 bases separated the two germline ends. Here the CDR3 DNA reads TGTGCCAGCAGTTTAGCATCAGGAATGCCGTCCAACGTCCTGACTTTC. Its protein product is CASSLASGMPSNVLTF.

In this sample, this clonotype turned up a few times. The genes are TRBV3-1 and TRBJ2-5; D not resolved. CDR3 length: 15 amino acids. Between the trimmed V and J ends, which lost 1 base and 1 base, there was a span of 10 bases. Germline V gives CDR1 LGHDT, CDR2 YNNKEL (reference sequence). As DNA, the CDR3 is TGTGCCAGCAGCCAAGCAAGCTATGCCCAAGAGACCCAGTACTTC. Translating it yields CASSQASYAQETQYF.

In its sample, this clonotype was seen a few times. The V call is TRBV12-3 or TRBV12-4, the J call TRBJ1-4, with D uncertain. V shed 6 bases and J shed 2 bases, with 13 bases lying between them. The CDR3 length is 15 residues. The CDR3 DNA follows: TGTGCCAGCAGCTTTGGACGCGGGACTAATGAAAAACTGTTTTTT. Translation gives CASSFGRGTNEKLFF.

The V gene is TRBV5-6, the J gene TRBJ2-2, with TRBD2 identical over 10 bases. J was trimmed by 6 bases and V by 0 bases; bases with no gene match: 8. Germline V CDR1 and CDR2: SGHDT, YYEEEE. The length of the CDR3 is 17 residues. CDR3 DNA sequence: TGTGCCAGCAGCTTGGTTGGGCTAGCGGGAGAGGCCGGGGAGCTGTTTTTT. Its protein is CASSLVGLAGEAGELFF.

This chain joins TRBV19 and TRBJ2-3; 9 bases agree with TRBD2. The V segment lost 3 bases and the J segment 3 bases; nucleotides outside the gene matches: 4. The length of the CDR3 is 15 residues. Germline loops: CDR1 LNHDA, CDR2 SQIVND (reference sequence). CDR3 region: CASSIASGITDTQYF. The CDR3 DNA follows: TGTGCCAGTAGTATTGCTAGCGGGATAACAGATACGCAGTATTTT. The variable domain in full, completed from reference TRBV19 and TRBJ2-3, reads DGGITQSPKYLFRKEGQNVTLSCEQNLNHDAMYWYRQDPGQGLRLIYYSQIVNDFQKGDIAEGYSVSREKKESFPLTVTSAQKNPTAFYLCASSIASGITDTQYFGPGTRLTVL.

V is TRBV5-5 and J is TRBJ2-7, with D possibly matching TRBD2 (5 bases). CDR1 and CDR2 (germline): SGHKS, YYEKEE (reference sequence). CDR3 length: 15 residues. V was cut by 1 base and J by 7 bases, with 18 bases left in between. CDR3 residues: CASSLYQKEAEEQYF. As DNA, the CDR3 is TGTGCCAGCAGCTTGTACCAAAAGGAGGCGGAAGAGCAGTACTTC.

The chain joins TRBV25-1 to TRBJ1-1, with a weak D call TRBD1 (5 bases). V lost 5 bases, J lost 1 base, and 11 bases lay in between. Germline V gene data show CDR1 as MGHDK and CDR2 as SYGVNS. The CDR3 loop spans 14 amino acids. The chain's CDR3 is CASSQGPQNTEAFF. CDR3 bases: TGTGCCAGCAGTCAGGGACCGCAGAACACTGAAGCTTTCTTT.